The T cell receptor (beta chain) described here comes from a study of OX40 agonist ivuxolimab in advanced cancers. A note on the overall study: The costimulatory receptor OX40 (CD134) was targeted by ivuxolimab, a fully human IgG2 agonistic monoclonal antibody. Intravenous ivuxolimab was administered to patients every 2 weeks at six dose levels: 0.01, 0.1, 0.3, 1.5, 3 and 10 mg/kg. Among the roughly 52 dose-escalation patients, about 19 had hepatocellular carcinoma, roughly 15 melanoma, 9 renal cell carcinoma and 9 head and neck cancer. In the dose-escalation cohort, 65% to 90% of patients were male, and the mean age was roughly 60 years, with a range of roughly 23 to 85. Prior anti-PD-1, anti-PD-L1 or anti-CTLA-4 therapy was permitted, and checkpoint inhibitors had been received by roughly two fifths of dose-escalation patients. Partial responses occurred in three dose-escalation patients, of whom one had hepatocellular carcinoma and two had cutaneous melanoma. The purpose of peripheral TCRbeta sequencing was to test whether ivuxolimab changed TCR sequence diversity and led to clonal T-cell expansion. The monotherapy dose-escalation portion (N ≈ 57 patients) of the phase I ivuxolimab trial is reported in the paper. Beyond this particular receptor, the publication reports: The antigen specificity of the peripheral T cells that underwent clonal expansion was not determined. Partial responders in the 0.1-3.0 mg/kg groups had among the lowest normalized peripheral clonal expansion, especially among CD8+ T cells. Low levels of normalized T-cell clonal expansion were also seen in some patients who did not respond. Clonal expansion of both CD4+ and CD8+ blood T cells was observed from baseline to week 6 at doses 0.1 to 3.0 mg/kg. After ivuxolimab, more expanded clones were found on average in CD8+ T cells than in CD4+ T cells.

Comment on this clone: The antigen this receptor binds is unknown. One base away there is no much larger clone; base qualities are not given.

The trial excluded patients who had a history of autoimmune disease or were on systemic immunosuppression. In every dose cohort, peripheral blood was drawn for TCR sequencing at baseline, cycle 4 day 1, and cycle 7 day 1. The samples were drawn from a first-in-human, open-label, multicenter phase I dose-escalation trial of ivuxolimab. Adults with locally advanced or metastatic melanoma, renal cell carcinoma, hepatocellular carcinoma or head and neck squamous cell carcinoma were enrolled in the trial. CD4+ and CD8+ T cells were sorted separately from peripheral blood before TCR sequencing. According to the germline V gene, CDR1 reads SGHTA and CDR2 reads FQGNSA. There are 13 amino acids in the CDR3, from cysteine to phenylalanine inclusive. Here the CDR3 DNA is all that survives: 39 bases in frame from base 1. V is clipped by 3 bases and J by 3 bases, and the sequence between their germline boundaries is 8 bases long.

To sequence the TCRbeta CDR3 region, genomic DNA was isolated from the sorted cells. The immunoSEQ Assay was used for sequencing of TCRbeta CDR3 regions. The table was pulled from immuneACCESS by TCRdb, which kept in-frame rearrangements only. Such tables lose some clones; where checked, under half of the loss comes from unresolved V genes, and the rest has no known cause. The sample data list approximately 59,000 clones, and around 85% of these were observed just once. In total, the top ten clones hold under 0.8% of the sample. The source is an adult with an advanced solid tumor such as melanoma, head and neck, liver or kidney cancer. The material sequenced was CD4+ or CD8+ T cells sorted from blood, taken in a trial of the OX40 agonist ivuxolimab. Recombination joined TRBV7-2 with TRBJ2-5, with no D gene named confidently. The CDR3 amino acid sequence is: CASSFNSKETQYF. The nucleotides read TGTGCCAGCAGCTTCAACAGCAAAGAGACCCAGTACTTC.